This T cell receptor (beta chain) is from a study of blood T cell repertoires in COVID-19 (TCRdb year 2020). A note on the overall study: Samples from collaborators originated in the United States, Italy and Spain and spanned both the acute and convalescent phases of COVID-19. The prospective study material was composed of cDNA or gDNA derived from T cells, B-cell-depleted T cells, or PBMCs. The dataset comprised deeply sampled blood TCRbeta repertoires from subjects exposed to, actively infected with, or recovered from COVID-19. The repertoires were released in a freely available public database meant as a resource for research on the immune response to SARS-CoV-2. The samples were drawn from the first 160 participants of the ongoing ImmuneRACE study and from 1,254 subjects provided by 6 global collaborators. Nearly every sample came with metadata listing a de-identified subject ID, COVID-19 status, age in years and sex. HLA class I and class II types, where available, came from metadata supplied by the sample provider rather than from assay-based typing.

TCRbeta CDR3 regions were amplified from genomic DNA using the immunoSEQ Assay, a bias-controlled multiplex PCR. As for the original processing: Nucleated cell counts per sample were estimated from amplification of reference gene primers within the assay. Sequence reads were collapsed and filtered to measure the absolute abundance of every unique TCRbeta CDR3 rearrangement. For each sample, productive Simpson clonality was calculated as the square root of Simpson's diversity index over productive rearrangements. The table comes from immuneACCESS by way of TCRdb, which keeps in-frame sequences with V and J called. Part of the clones is missing from these tables; in studies checked, under half for an unresolved V gene and the rest for unknown reasons. Clone size and V and J calls were adopted from that table, with D and trimming inferred from the DNA. This sample is represented by fewer than 65,000 clones; 84% of them were singletons. The ten largest clonotypes hold 9.5% to 15% of the sample.

As to this clone: Its antigen is not yet known. No base qualities exist here, and no much larger clone lies one base off it.

The collaborating institutions used their own protocols to collect whole blood in K2EDTA tubes. For TCRbeta analysis, collaborators shipped samples as frozen whole blood, isolated PBMCs, or DNA extracted from either of those sample types. Here is what the overall study found, with its caveats: Clinical and demographic metadata were provided uncurated, with the amount varying by source and participant.

The CDR3 numbers 13 residues from cysteine through phenylalanine. CDR3 DNA only is kept here, 39 bases in frame from base 1. V is clipped by 5 bases and J by 4 bases, and the sequence between their germline boundaries is 6 bases long. CDR1 and CDR2, per the germline V gene, are MNHEY and SVGAGI. The chain uses TRBV6-5 and TRBJ1-6; TRBD1 is a possible D gene, resting on 5 matching bases. Sequencing input: peripheral blood. The sequence derives from a human donor in a cohort sampled during active COVID-19. CDR3 reads: CASSPGYNSPLHF. The nucleotides read TGTGCCAGCAGTCCAGGGTATAATTCACCCCTCCACTTT.